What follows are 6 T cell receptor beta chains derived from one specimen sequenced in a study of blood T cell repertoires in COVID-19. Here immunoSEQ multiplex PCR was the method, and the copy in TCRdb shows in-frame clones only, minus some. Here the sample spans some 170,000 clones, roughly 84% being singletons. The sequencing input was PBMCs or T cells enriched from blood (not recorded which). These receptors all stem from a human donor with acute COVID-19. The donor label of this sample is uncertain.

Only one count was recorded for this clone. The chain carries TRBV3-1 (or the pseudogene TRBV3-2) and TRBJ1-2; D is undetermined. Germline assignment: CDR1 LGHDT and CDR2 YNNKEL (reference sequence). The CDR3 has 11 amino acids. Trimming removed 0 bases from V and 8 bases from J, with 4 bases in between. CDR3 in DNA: TGTGCCAGCAGCCAAGAGGGCGGCTACACCTTC. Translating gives CASSQEGGYTF.

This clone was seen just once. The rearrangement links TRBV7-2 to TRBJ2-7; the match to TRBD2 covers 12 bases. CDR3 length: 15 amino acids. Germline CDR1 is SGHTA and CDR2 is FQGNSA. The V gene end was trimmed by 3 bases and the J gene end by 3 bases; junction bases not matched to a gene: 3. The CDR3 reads CASSLTSGGIYEQYF. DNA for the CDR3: TGTGCCAGCAGCTTGACTAGCGGGGGAATCTACGAGCAGTACTTC.

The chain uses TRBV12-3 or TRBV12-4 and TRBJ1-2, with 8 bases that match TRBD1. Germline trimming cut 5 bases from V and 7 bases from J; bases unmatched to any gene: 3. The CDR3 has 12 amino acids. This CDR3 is CASSQGAGGYTF. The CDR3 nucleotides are TGTGCCAGCAGTCAGGGGGCGGGTGGCTACACCTTC.

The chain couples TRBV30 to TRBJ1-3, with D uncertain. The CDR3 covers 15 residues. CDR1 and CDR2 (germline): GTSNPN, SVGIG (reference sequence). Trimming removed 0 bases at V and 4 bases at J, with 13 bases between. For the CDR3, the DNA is TGTGCCTGGAGTGTCCCCGGAGCGAGAGGAAACACCATATATTTT. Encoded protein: CAWSVPGARGNTIYF.

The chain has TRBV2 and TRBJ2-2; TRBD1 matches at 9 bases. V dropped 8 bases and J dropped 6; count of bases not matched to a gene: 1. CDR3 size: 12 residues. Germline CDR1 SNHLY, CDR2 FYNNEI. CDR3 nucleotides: TGTGCCAGCCGACAGGGGGCCGGGGAGCTGTTTTTT. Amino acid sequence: CASRQGAGELFF.

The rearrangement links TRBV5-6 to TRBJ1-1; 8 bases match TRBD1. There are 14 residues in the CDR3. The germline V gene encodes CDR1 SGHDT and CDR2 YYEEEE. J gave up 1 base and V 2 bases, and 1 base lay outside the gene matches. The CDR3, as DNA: TGTGCCAGCAGCTTTGGGACAGGGAACACTGAAGCTTTCTTT. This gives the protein CASSFGTGNTEAFF.